Sequencing of this T cell receptor (beta chain) was carried out in a study of shared clonotypes between healthy human individuals (TCRdb year 2020). Turning to the overall study: The cohort included three men and two women between 18 and 49 years of age. Per donor, three plates each were used for CD4 naive and CD4 memory, two for CD8 naive, and one for CD8 memory. To estimate repertoire size and how much clonotypes are shared between individuals, the study performed deep sequencing of blood TCR repertoires from a handful of healthy adults. To increase sequencing depth and limit assay-specific biases, TCR repertoire library preparation and sequencing were carried out by different laboratories using diverse techniques. Per donor, leukapheresis produced somewhere between about 0.94 and 10 billion PBMCs.

What the work shows at the level of the full study, not this receptor alone: Because the study included a small number of donors, the genetic and exposure-history diversity represented was limited. Sampling was restricted to blood, and TCR repertoires in tissue are likely to differ from TCR repertoires in blood. Rarefaction of sorted-subset datasets indicated incomplete sequencing despite the large sequencing depth. Based on pairwise subsampling, the degree of clonotype sharing among donors was expected to be affected by sequencing depth. When several donors were compared, the shared fraction of clonotypes was about 5.5% for naive CD4, approximately 3.3% for naive CD8, more than 2% for memory CD4, and 0.4% for memory CD8. Naive subsets generally had larger estimated clonotype richness than memory subsets. Higher generation probabilities were observed for clonotypes shared by all four sorted-subset donors than for non-shared clonotypes.

CD8 naive samples were obtained by positive selection for CCR7 among CD45RO-negative cells, yielding a CD45RA+CCR7+ population from which TemRA cells were excluded. The donors were healthy, HIV-negative adults who had no recently reported acute infections or vaccinations. Every donor was a Caucasian adult living in Nashville, Tennessee, USA. After blood collection by leukapheresis, PBMCs were isolated using Ficoll-Histopaque density gradient centrifugation and then cryopreserved in the vapor phase of liquid nitrogen. Analytical flow cytometry was used to check the purity and quantity of each magnetically sorted T cell population. Each sorted fraction had its genomic DNA isolated and then quantified by UV absorbance on a Nanodrop 2000c. Inclusive of the bounding cysteine and phenylalanine, the CDR3 is 13 residues long. Here the CDR3 DNA is all that survives: 39 bases in frame from base 1. CDR1 and CDR2, looked up from the germline V gene (reference sequence), are GTSNPN and SVGIG. Cut back by 5 bases and 0 bases, the V and J ends lie 8 bases apart.

Using the deep immunoSEQ assay, multiplex PCR amplified TCR CDR3 regions from genomic DNA. For each cell subset, the extracted genomic DNA was distributed evenly across all wells of several immunoSEQ 96-well plates, and each plate served as one replicate. Each replicate PCR for sorted subsets received about 200 ng genomic DNA, equal to roughly 29,000 T cell genomes. Purified libraries were quantified with a Qubit 3.0 fluorometer, sized on a Bioanalyzer 2100, and re-quantified with the KAPA Library Quantification kit. A separate single-read 150-cycle Illumina NextSeq 550 flow cell was used to sequence each immunoSEQ 96-well plate. Concerning the study's data processing: The immunoSEQ output contained only junctional sequences without quality scores, so filtering could not match that applied to full-length reads. To assign V/J genes and CDR3, sequences were annotated using PyIR, a Python wrapper for IgBLAST v1.9, with IMGT germline references. Reads with weak V/J assignments (E-value above 1e-6), missing CDR3, stop codons, out-of-frame junctions, or ambiguous translated residues were removed. V3J clonotypes were defined by identical inferred V gene, J gene, and CDR3 amino acid sequence. Percentage overlap between repertoires was computed as shared unique clonotypes divided by the size of the smaller repertoire. RTK rarefaction, the Chao1 estimator, and Recon v2.1 estimates of unobserved clonotypes were used to assess repertoire richness. OLGA was used to compute generation probabilities for all TCRbeta clonotypes that the gDNA method yielded from a few donors. The source is immuneACCESS, and TCRdb retained only in-frame sequences with V and J called. Part of the clones is not carried over; for the studies checked, unresolved V genes explain less than half of this, and the remainder is unexplained. From that table come the V and J calls and clone size; the DNA was used to work out D and trimming. The sample table holds about 2 million clones, of which approximately 94% were seen once. Jointly, the top ten make up 1.1% of the sample.

This clone has ten or more counts. Its specific antigen is unknown. No per-base quality is available; no much larger clone lies one base away. The TCR comes from a man aged 18 to 30 in good health. The sequencing sample was made of naive CD8+ T cells sorted from blood. The cell subset or site label on this specimen signifies: CD45RA+CCR7+. This chain joins TRBV30 to TRBJ1-5; the D segment cannot be called with confidence. This receptor has the CDR3 CAWGKGSNQPQHF. The nucleotides are TGTGCCTGGGGAAAAGGTAGCAATCAGCCCCAGCATTTT.